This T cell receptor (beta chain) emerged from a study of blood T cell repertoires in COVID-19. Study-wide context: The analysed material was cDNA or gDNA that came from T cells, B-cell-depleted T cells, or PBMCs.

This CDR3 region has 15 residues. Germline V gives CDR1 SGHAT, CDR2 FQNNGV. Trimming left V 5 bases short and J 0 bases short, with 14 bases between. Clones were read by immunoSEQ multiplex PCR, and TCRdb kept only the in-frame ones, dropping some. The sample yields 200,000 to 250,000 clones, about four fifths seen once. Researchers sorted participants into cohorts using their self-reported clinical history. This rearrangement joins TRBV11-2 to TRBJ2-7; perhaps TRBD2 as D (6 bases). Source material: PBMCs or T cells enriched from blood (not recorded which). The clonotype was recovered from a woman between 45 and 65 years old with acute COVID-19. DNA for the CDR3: TGTGCCAGCAGCCGAGCGGGCCTGTCCTCCTACGAGCAGTACTTC. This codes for CASSRAGLSSYEQYF.